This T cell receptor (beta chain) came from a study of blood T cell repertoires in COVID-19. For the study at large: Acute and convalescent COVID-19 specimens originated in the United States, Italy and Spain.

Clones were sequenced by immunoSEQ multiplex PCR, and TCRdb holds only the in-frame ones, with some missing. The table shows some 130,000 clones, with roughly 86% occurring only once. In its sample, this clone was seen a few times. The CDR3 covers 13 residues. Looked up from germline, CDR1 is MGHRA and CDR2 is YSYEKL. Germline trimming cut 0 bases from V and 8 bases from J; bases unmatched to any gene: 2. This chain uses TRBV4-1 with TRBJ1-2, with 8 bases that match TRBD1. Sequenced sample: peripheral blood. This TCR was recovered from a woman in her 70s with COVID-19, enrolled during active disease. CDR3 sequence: CASSQDGDRGYTF. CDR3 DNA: TGCGCCAGCAGCCAAGATGGGGACAGGGGCTACACCTTC.